This T cell receptor (beta chain) stems from a study of beta chain features in type 1 diabetes. Study-wide background: Summed over all samples, the examined sorted cells came to more than 85 million.

As to this clone: The germline gene is not matched at one end of the junction; a read error may be the cause.

The CDR3 runs to 13 residues. Per the germline V gene, CDR1 is SGHKS and CDR2 is YYEKEE (reference sequence). Investigators reverse transcribed all isolated RNA, so they sequenced expressed TCRB transcripts. TCRdb's table, derived via immunoSEQ multiplex PCR, lists solely in-frame clones and lacks some. The table includes about 180,000 clones, 13% detected once. Purity (above 98%) was reached by all sorted populations. This chain links TRBV5-5 with TRBJ2-1, with TRBD1 matching 9 bases. The receptor's source is a woman between 18 and 30 years old in good health. The sequencing input was central memory CD4+ T cells from blood. The CDR3 DNA sequence: TGCGCCAGCAGCCTCACGGACAGGGGTGAGCAGTTCTTC. Its protein product is CASSLTDRGEQFF.